This is a list of T cell receptor beta chains from one sample in a study of T cell changes during pregnancy in multiple sclerosis. The protocol was immunoSEQ multiplex PCR, while the TCRdb copy is restricted to in-frame clones and leaves out a portion. The sample has 45,000 to 60,000 clones, 70% to 90% seen once. Sequences were derived from peripheral blood, sampled in the first trimester of pregnancy. The receptor source for this set is a female donor with multiple sclerosis, enrolled in a pregnancy study. Each CDR3 is given with its conserved first and last residue. Fields, in order: D gene, J gene, clone size, V gene, CDR3 protein, CDR3 DNA. The D gene is left open where the match is weak. Clone size, where shown, is once, few, many, or a class for clones that have expanded.

d_gene: TRBD2
j_gene: TRBJ2-5
abundance: .
v_gene: TRBV14
CDR3aa: CASSQGQRLAGFLETQYF
CDR3nt: TGTGCCAGCAGCCAAGGCCAAAGACTAGCGGGGTTTCTTGAGACCCAGTACTTC

d_gene: TRBD1
j_gene: TRBJ1-3
abundance: .
v_gene: TRBV25-1
CDR3aa: CASKEGARGNTIYF
CDR3nt: TGTGCCAGCAAAGAGGGGGCGCGGGGAAACACCATATATTTT

d_gene: TRBD1
j_gene: TRBJ2-5
abundance: .
v_gene: TRBV6-1
CDR3aa: CASSPGGRGTQYF
CDR3nt: TGTGCCAGCAGCCCAGGGGGTAGAGGGACCCAGTACTTC

d_gene: TRBD2
j_gene: TRBJ2-1
abundance: .
v_gene: TRBV27
CDR3aa: CASSYQGGAGLTYNEQFF
CDR3nt: TGTGCCAGCAGTTACCAGGGAGGGGCCGGATTAACCTACAATGAGCAGTTCTTC

d_gene: TRBD1
j_gene: TRBJ2-1
abundance: .
v_gene: TRBV5-1
CDR3aa: CASSEDRINEQFF
CDR3nt: TGCGCCAGCAGCGAGGACAGGATCAATGAGCAGTTCTTC

d_gene: .
j_gene: TRBJ2-1
abundance: .
v_gene: TRBV12-2
CDR3aa: CASRLGSGGSNEQFF
CDR3nt: TGTGCAAGTCGCTTAGGTTCAGGGGGCTCGAATGAGCAGTTCTTC

d_gene: TRBD1
j_gene: TRBJ1-1
abundance: once
v_gene: TRBV7-3
CDR3aa: CASSSSVGTGYTEAFF
CDR3nt: TGTGCCAGCAGCTCATCGGTGGGGACAGGTTACACTGAAGCTTTCTTT

d_gene: .
j_gene: TRBJ2-1
abundance: .
v_gene: TRBV7-9
CDR3aa: CASSRVGLARHEQFF
CDR3nt: TGTGCCAGCAGCCGGGTCGGCCTAGCCAGGCATGAGCAGTTCTTC

d_gene: TRBD1
j_gene: TRBJ1-4
abundance: .
v_gene: TRBV7-2
CDR3aa: CASSLAPLGQVNEKLFF
CDR3nt: TGTGCCAGCAGCTTAGCCCCTTTGGGACAGGTTAATGAAAAACTGTTTTTT

d_gene: .
j_gene: TRBJ2-7
abundance: .
v_gene: TRBV5-1
CDR3aa: CASSLGKGAPYEQYF
CDR3nt: TGCGCCAGCAGCTTGGGGAAGGGAGCTCCCTACGAGCAGTACTTC

d_gene: TRBD2
j_gene: TRBJ2-5
abundance: .
v_gene: TRBV11-2
CDR3aa: CASSSGGAQYF
CDR3nt: TGTGCCAGCAGCTCGGGGGGGGCCCAGTACTTC

d_gene: TRBD2
j_gene: TRBJ2-1
abundance: .
v_gene: TRBV27
CDR3aa: CASSAISGNEQFF
CDR3nt: TGTGCCAGCAGTGCAATTAGCGGGAATGAGCAGTTCTTC

d_gene: .
j_gene: TRBJ1-1
abundance: .
v_gene: TRBV7-8
CDR3aa: CASSATRGNTEAFF
CDR3nt: TGTGCCAGCAGCGCCACCAGGGGGAACACTGAAGCTTTCTTT

d_gene: TRBD1
j_gene: TRBJ1-4
abundance: .
v_gene: TRBV2
CDR3aa: CASSKGDSLGNEKLFF
CDR3nt: TGTGCCAGCTCGAAAGGGGACAGTCTCGGTAATGAAAAACTGTTTTTT

d_gene: .
j_gene: TRBJ2-7
abundance: .
v_gene: TRBV2
CDR3aa: CASSAAVAYEQYF
CDR3nt: TGTGCCAGCAGTGCTGCGGTTGCCTACGAGCAGTACTTC

d_gene: TRBD2
j_gene: TRBJ2-1
abundance: .
v_gene: TRBV5-1
CDR3aa: CASSFRETSGYNEQFF
CDR3nt: TGCGCCAGCAGCTTTAGAGAGACTAGCGGGTACAATGAGCAGTTCTTC

d_gene: .
j_gene: TRBJ2-7
abundance: .
v_gene: TRBV28
CDR3aa: CASSLLGHLVYEQYF
CDR3nt: TGTGCCAGCAGCCTCCTAGGACATCTCGTCTACGAGCAGTACTTC

d_gene: .
j_gene: TRBJ2-5
abundance: .
v_gene: TRBV7-9
CDR3aa: CASSSYRTDQETQYF
CDR3nt: TGTGCCAGCAGCTCCTACCGGACAGACCAAGAGACCCAGTACTTC

d_gene: TRBD2
j_gene: TRBJ2-5
abundance: .
v_gene: TRBV11-2
CDR3aa: CASKGSWLAGARTQYF
CDR3nt: TGTGCCAGCAAGGGGTCATGGTTAGCGGGGGCTAGGACCCAGTACTTC

d_gene: TRBD2
j_gene: TRBJ2-7
abundance: once
v_gene: TRBV7-9
CDR3aa: CASSSRGMDYEQYF
CDR3nt: TGTGCCAGCAGCTCGCGGGGGATGGACTACGAGCAGTACTTC

d_gene: TRBD1
j_gene: TRBJ1-1
abundance: .
v_gene: TRBV4-1
CDR3aa: CASSPGPGQGMNTEAFF
CDR3nt: TGCGCCAGCAGCCCAGGGCCGGGACAGGGGATGAACACTGAAGCTTTCTTT

d_gene: .
j_gene: TRBJ2-3
abundance: .
v_gene: TRBV11-1
CDR3aa: CASSPPQTSFPDTQYF
CDR3nt: TGTGCCAGCAGCCCCCCCCAGACTAGTTTTCCAGATACGCAGTATTTT

d_gene: .
j_gene: TRBJ2-3
abundance: .
v_gene: TRBV10-3
CDR3aa: CAISEDIGLAGTDTQYF
CDR3nt: TGTGCCATCAGTGAGGATATCGGGCTAGCAGGTACAGATACGCAGTATTTT

d_gene: .
j_gene: TRBJ2-5
abundance: .
v_gene: TRBV29-1
CDR3aa: CSVLPGGETQYF
CDR3nt: TGCAGCGTTCTTCCAGGGGGGGAGACCCAGTACTTC

d_gene: .
j_gene: TRBJ1-1
abundance: .
v_gene: TRBV6-6
CDR3aa: CASNSKDKDNTEAFF
CDR3nt: TGTGCCAGCAATAGCAAGGACAAAGACAACACTGAAGCTTTCTTT

d_gene: .
j_gene: TRBJ2-1
abundance: .
v_gene: TRBV6-1
CDR3aa: CASSEVAGSYNEQFF
CDR3nt: TGTGCCAGCAGTGAAGTGGCAGGCTCCTACAATGAGCAGTTCTTC

d_gene: TRBD1
j_gene: TRBJ1-3
abundance: .
v_gene: TRBV19
CDR3aa: CASSGRDRGRVLSGNTIYF
CDR3nt: TGTGCCAGTAGTGGCCGGGACAGGGGAAGGGTGCTCTCTGGAAACACCATATATTTT

d_gene: .
j_gene: TRBJ1-1
abundance: once
v_gene: TRBV5-4
CDR3aa: CASSLGQTMNTEAFF
CDR3nt: TGTGCCAGCAGCTTGGGACAGACCATGAACACTGAAGCTTTCTTT

d_gene: TRBD2
j_gene: TRBJ2-7
abundance: .
v_gene: TRBV4-1
CDR3aa: CASSQDGFGGVDSEQYF
CDR3nt: TGCGCCAGCAGCCAAGATGGGTTCGGGGGGGTAGACTCCGAGCAGTACTTC

d_gene: TRBD1
j_gene: TRBJ1-2
abundance: .
v_gene: TRBV30
CDR3aa: CAWSRSDRVNYGYTF
CDR3nt: TGTGCCTGGAGCCGCTCCGACAGGGTGAACTATGGCTACACCTTC

d_gene: TRBD1
j_gene: TRBJ2-6
abundance: .
v_gene: TRBV18
CDR3aa: CASQDRVSGANVLTF
CDR3nt: TGTGCCAGTCAGGACAGGGTCTCTGGGGCCAACGTCCTGACTTTC

d_gene: .
j_gene: TRBJ1-5
abundance: .
v_gene: TRBV18
CDR3aa: CASSPGEAVDNQPQHF
CDR3nt: TGTGCCAGCTCACCAGGGGAAGCGGTGGATAATCAGCCCCAGCATTTT

d_gene: TRBD1
j_gene: TRBJ1-1
abundance: .
v_gene: TRBV19
CDR3aa: CASSRGTGAGTEAFF
CDR3nt: TGTGCCAGTAGCCGAGGGACAGGGGCAGGCACTGAAGCTTTCTTT

d_gene: .
j_gene: TRBJ1-2
abundance: few
v_gene: TRBV7-9
CDR3aa: CASSSDSFYGYTF
CDR3nt: TGTGCCAGCAGCTCCGACAGTTTCTATGGCTACACCTTC

d_gene: TRBD1
j_gene: TRBJ1-1
abundance: .
v_gene: TRBV7-3
CDR3aa: CASSPRAGGMNTEAFF
CDR3nt: TGTGCCAGCAGCCCCCGGGCAGGGGGGATGAACACTGAAGCTTTCTTT

d_gene: TRBD2
j_gene: TRBJ2-1
abundance: .
v_gene: TRBV27
CDR3aa: CASKIAGVLYEQFF
CDR3nt: TGTGCCAGCAAGATAGCGGGGGTCTTGTATGAGCAGTTCTTC

d_gene: .
j_gene: TRBJ2-7
abundance: .
v_gene: TRBV28
CDR3aa: CASSFLTSSKYQEQYF
CDR3nt: TGTGCCAGCAGTTTCCTTACTAGCTCGAAGTATCAAGAGCAGTACTTC

d_gene: TRBD1
j_gene: TRBJ1-6
abundance: few
v_gene: TRBV5-1
CDR3aa: CASRTGDNSPLHF
CDR3nt: TGCGCCTCCCGGACAGGGGATAATTCACCCCTCCACTTT

d_gene: .
j_gene: TRBJ1-1
abundance: .
v_gene: TRBV5-4
CDR3aa: CASSLRIGEATEAFF
CDR3nt: TGTGCCAGCAGCTTGCGTATCGGGGAAGCCACTGAAGCTTTCTTT

d_gene: .
j_gene: TRBJ2-3
abundance: .
v_gene: TRBV6-1
CDR3aa: CASTPVVDTQYF
CDR3nt: TGTGCCAGCACCCCAGTCGTTGATACGCAGTATTTT

d_gene: .
j_gene: TRBJ2-3
abundance: .
v_gene: TRBV19
CDR3aa: CATAGGDTQYF
CDR3nt: TGTGCCACCGCGGGCGGAGATACGCAGTATTTT

d_gene: .
j_gene: TRBJ2-2
abundance: .
v_gene: TRBV12-5
CDR3aa: CASGPDRGTPGELFF
CDR3nt: TGTGCTAGTGGTCCCGATAGGGGGACCCCCGGGGAGCTGTTTTTT

d_gene: .
j_gene: TRBJ2-2
abundance: .
v_gene: TRBV10-1
CDR3aa: CASSESRPDTAGELFF
CDR3nt: TGCGCCAGCAGTGAGTCTCGGCCGGACACAGCCGGGGAGCTGTTTTTT

d_gene: TRBD1
j_gene: TRBJ1-2
abundance: once
v_gene: TRBV7-9
CDR3aa: CATLHDRGRGNYGYTF
CDR3nt: TGTGCCACGTTACACGACAGGGGCCGGGGGAACTATGGCTACACCTTC

d_gene: TRBD1
j_gene: TRBJ1-6
abundance: .
v_gene: TRBV30
CDR3aa: CAWSAFPRDSGSPLHF
CDR3nt: TGTGCCTGGAGTGCATTTCCTCGGGACAGTGGTTCACCCCTCCACTTT

d_gene: .
j_gene: TRBJ2-5
abundance: .
v_gene: TRBV18
CDR3aa: CASSPFNGQETQYF
CDR3nt: TGTGCCAGCTCACCATTCAACGGCCAAGAGACCCAGTACTTC

d_gene: TRBD1
j_gene: TRBJ2-1
abundance: .
v_gene: TRBV2
CDR3aa: CASSEDRRYNEQFF
CDR3nt: TGTGCCAGCAGTGAGGACAGGCGGTACAATGAGCAGTTCTTC

d_gene: .
j_gene: TRBJ1-1
abundance: .
v_gene: TRBV19
CDR3aa: CATSTGWSSEAFF
CDR3nt: TGTGCCACTTCTACAGGGTGGAGTTCTGAAGCTTTCTTT

d_gene: TRBD1
j_gene: TRBJ2-7
abundance: .
v_gene: TRBV6-5
CDR3aa: CASSWGWTGSSYEQYF
CDR3nt: TGTGCCAGCAGTTGGGGTTGGACAGGCTCCTCCTACGAGCAGTACTTC

d_gene: TRBD2
j_gene: TRBJ2-1
abundance: .
v_gene: TRBV2
CDR3aa: CASGRLAGTERTDEQFF
CDR3nt: TGTGCCAGCGGAAGACTAGCGGGTACAGAGCGGACAGATGAGCAGTTCTTC

d_gene: .
j_gene: TRBJ2-7
abundance: .
v_gene: TRBV6-1
CDR3aa: CASSARFYEQYF
CDR3nt: TGTGCCAGCAGTGCCCGGTTCTACGAGCAGTACTTC

d_gene: .
j_gene: TRBJ1-6
abundance: .
v_gene: TRBV2
CDR3aa: CASSQGMSYNSPLHF
CDR3nt: TGTGCCAGCAGCCAGGGGATGTCCTATAATTCACCCCTCCACTTT

d_gene: .
j_gene: TRBJ2-7
abundance: .
v_gene: TRBV5-1
CDR3aa: CASSSYPGEGEQYF
CDR3nt: TGCGCCAGCAGCTCTTACCCAGGGGAAGGCGAGCAGTACTTC

d_gene: .
j_gene: TRBJ1-1
abundance: .
v_gene: TRBV11-2
CDR3aa: CASSSRGGTEAFF
CDR3nt: TGTGCCAGCAGCTCCCGGGGAGGCACTGAAGCTTTCTTT

d_gene: TRBD1
j_gene: TRBJ2-7
abundance: .
v_gene: TRBV2
CDR3aa: CASSEQGTGYEQYF
CDR3nt: TGTGCCAGCAGTGAACAGGGGACAGGGTACGAGCAGTACTTC